These T cell receptor beta chains were read from a single sample in a study of Ad26.COV2.S vaccination and SARS-CoV-2 variants. Sequencing was performed with immunoSEQ multiplex PCR; in TCRdb, only in-frame clones are kept and a portion is missing. The sample lists 300,000 to 400,000 clones, roughly 91% occurring once. The sample consisted of peripheral blood, taken in a trial of Ad26.COV2.S vaccine versus placebo. The source of these receptors is a person between 18 and 60 years old who received the Ad26.COV2.S COVID-19 vaccine or a placebo. CDR3s include the opening cysteine and the closing phenylalanine or tryptophan. A D gene is named only where the DNA matches it firmly. For some rows the clone size is stated as once, few or many, or as a class when expanded; others skip it.

clone size: .
J gene: TRBJ1-1
D gene: .
V gene: TRBV3-1/TRBV3-2
CDR3 protein: CASSQNRENTEAFF
CDR3 DNA: TGTGCCAGCAGCCAAAATCGGGAAAACACTGAAGCTTTCTTT

clone size: few
J gene: TRBJ2-2
D gene: TRBD1
V gene: TRBV5-1
CDR3 protein: CASSLDGHRDSLAGELFF
CDR3 DNA: TGCGCCAGCAGCTTGGACGGCCACCGGGACAGCCTCGCCGGGGAGCTGTTTTTT

clone size: .
J gene: TRBJ1-5
D gene: TRBD1
V gene: TRBV5-1
CDR3 protein: CASRKDQDRNQPQHF
CDR3 DNA: TGCGCCAGCAGGAAGGACCAGGACAGGAATCAGCCCCAGCATTTT

clone size: .
J gene: TRBJ2-5
D gene: TRBD2
V gene: TRBV5-5
CDR3 protein: CASSTSLRAGVGETQYF
CDR3 DNA: TGTGCCAGCAGCACCTCCTTACGAGCGGGGGTAGGAGAGACCCAGTACTTC

clone size: .
J gene: TRBJ2-1
D gene: .
V gene: TRBV2
CDR3 protein: CASTFSPGGEFF
CDR3 DNA: TGTGCCAGCACTTTTTCCCCCGGGGGCGAGTTCTTC

clone size: .
J gene: TRBJ2-7
D gene: TRBD1
V gene: TRBV29-1
CDR3 protein: CSVRGQGNYEQYF
CDR3 DNA: TGCAGCGTCCGTGGACAGGGAAACTACGAGCAGTACTTC

clone size: .
J gene: TRBJ2-2
D gene: .
V gene: TRBV24-1
CDR3 protein: CATSETTRGGELFF
CDR3 DNA: TGTGCCACCAGTGAGACTACTAGGGGCGGGGAGCTGTTTTTT

clone size: few
J gene: TRBJ1-2
D gene: .
V gene: TRBV3-1/TRBV3-2
CDR3 protein: CASSQDRRGVNYGYTF
CDR3 DNA: TGTGCCAGCAGCCAAGATCGCAGGGGAGTTAACTATGGCTACACCTTC

clone size: .
J gene: TRBJ1-6
D gene: .
V gene: TRBV7-2
CDR3 protein: CASSSQARGSSSPLHF
CDR3 DNA: TGTGCCAGCAGCTCGCAAGCCCGGGGGAGTAGTTCACCCCTCCACTTT

clone size: .
J gene: TRBJ2-2
D gene: .
V gene: TRBV5-6
CDR3 protein: CASRTNGWKAGELFF
CDR3 DNA: TGTGCCAGCAGGACTAACGGCTGGAAGGCCGGGGAGCTGTTTTTT

clone size: .
J gene: TRBJ1-5
D gene: .
V gene: TRBV15
CDR3 protein: CATSSAVIGLYSNQPQHF
CDR3 DNA: TGTGCCACCAGCAGCGCCGTAATCGGGCTGTATAGCAATCAGCCCCAGCATTTT

clone size: once
J gene: TRBJ1-3
D gene: TRBD1
V gene: TRBV4-3
CDR3 protein: CASSQDLGDSNSGNTIYF
CDR3 DNA: TGCGCCAGCAGCCAAGATCTAGGGGACAGCAACTCTGGAAACACCATATATTTT

clone size: .
J gene: TRBJ1-6
D gene: TRBD1
V gene: TRBV7-9
CDR3 protein: CASSLGARGNSPLHF
CDR3 DNA: TGTGCCAGCAGCTTAGGGGCCAGGGGGAATTCACCCCTCCACTTT

clone size: .
J gene: TRBJ2-7
D gene: .
V gene: TRBV10-3
CDR3 protein: CAISDSDSHSYEQYF
CDR3 DNA: TGTGCCATCAGCGATTCTGACTCACACTCCTACGAGCAGTACTTC

clone size: .
J gene: TRBJ1-2
D gene: .
V gene: TRBV6-2/TRBV6-3
CDR3 protein: CASSYRQTHNYGYTF
CDR3 DNA: TGTGCCAGCAGTTACCGACAGACCCATAACTATGGCTACACCTTC

clone size: .
J gene: TRBJ2-3
D gene: TRBD2
V gene: TRBV2
CDR3 protein: CASSDSRLAGSTDTQYF
CDR3 DNA: TGTGCCAGCAGTGATTCTCGCCTAGCGGGCAGCACAGATACGCAGTATTTT

clone size: .
J gene: TRBJ1-2
D gene: .
V gene: TRBV2
CDR3 protein: CASSENSPYPDSNYGYTF
CDR3 DNA: TGTGCCAGCAGTGAAAACAGCCCCTATCCCGATTCTAACTATGGCTACACCTTC

clone size: .
J gene: TRBJ1-3
D gene: .
V gene: TRBV18
CDR3 protein: CASSPYRESSGNTIYF
CDR3 DNA: TGTGCCAGCTCACCTTACAGGGAATCATCTGGAAACACCATATATTTT

clone size: .
J gene: TRBJ2-7
D gene: .
V gene: TRBV13
CDR3 protein: CASSFGGHPNYEQYF
CDR3 DNA: TGTGCCAGCAGCTTCGGGGGGCACCCGAATTACGAGCAGTACTTC

clone size: .
J gene: TRBJ1-4
D gene: .
V gene: TRBV12-3/TRBV12-4
CDR3 protein: CASSFGGEKLFF
CDR3 DNA: TGTGCCAGCAGTTTTGGGGGGGAAAAACTGTTTTTT

clone size: .
J gene: TRBJ2-6
D gene: .
V gene: TRBV5-1
CDR3 protein: CASRRGGGANVLTF
CDR3 DNA: TGCGCCAGCAGAAGGGGCGGTGGGGCCAACGTCCTGACTTTC

clone size: .
J gene: TRBJ1-1
D gene: TRBD1
V gene: TRBV10-3
CDR3 protein: CAIRLGQASEAFF
CDR3 DNA: TGTGCCATCAGATTGGGACAGGCCTCTGAAGCTTTCTTT

clone size: .
J gene: TRBJ2-2
D gene: .
V gene: TRBV28
CDR3 protein: CASIFAGPNTGELFF
CDR3 DNA: TGTGCCAGCATCTTCGCCGGACCGAACACCGGGGAGCTGTTTTTT

clone size: .
J gene: TRBJ2-3
D gene: .
V gene: TRBV25-1
CDR3 protein: CATPRAAFEDTQYF
CDR3 DNA: TGTGCCACCCCAAGGGCCGCTTTCGAAGATACGCAGTATTTT

clone size: once
J gene: TRBJ1-2
D gene: .
V gene: TRBV4-1
CDR3 protein: CASSQAGVRSSNYGYTF
CDR3 DNA: TGCGCCAGCAGCCAAGCAGGGGTCCGAAGCAGTAACTATGGCTACACCTTC

clone size: few
J gene: TRBJ1-2
D gene: .
V gene: TRBV5-1
CDR3 protein: CASSLWGAEGYTF
CDR3 DNA: TGCGCCAGCAGCTTATGGGGGGCGGAGGGCTACACCTTC

clone size: .
J gene: TRBJ2-7
D gene: .
V gene: TRBV27
CDR3 protein: CASARDGSYEQYF
CDR3 DNA: TGTGCCAGCGCCCGGGACGGCTCCTACGAGCAGTACTTC

clone size: .
J gene: TRBJ2-5
D gene: TRBD1
V gene: TRBV19
CDR3 protein: CASKDREETQYF
CDR3 DNA: TGTGCCAGTAAAGACAGGGAAGAGACCCAGTACTTC

clone size: .
J gene: TRBJ1-2
D gene: TRBD1
V gene: TRBV6-2/TRBV6-3
CDR3 protein: CASSYSWTGNYGYTF
CDR3 DNA: TGTGCCAGCAGTTACTCGTGGACAGGAAACTATGGCTACACCTTC

clone size: .
J gene: TRBJ2-3
D gene: .
V gene: TRBV5-1
CDR3 protein: CASSLASPDTQYF
CDR3 DNA: TGCGCCAGCAGCTTGGCTTCCCCAGATACGCAGTATTTT

clone size: .
J gene: TRBJ2-7
D gene: TRBD2
V gene: TRBV6-4
CDR3 protein: CASSPTPGLVNEQYF
CDR3 DNA: TGTGCCAGCAGTCCAACGCCGGGACTAGTAAACGAGCAGTACTTC

clone size: .
J gene: TRBJ1-2
D gene: .
V gene: TRBV2
CDR3 protein: CASSRQDYGYTF
CDR3 DNA: TGTGCCAGTAGTCGGCAGGACTATGGCTACACCTTC

clone size: .
J gene: TRBJ2-2
D gene: .
V gene: TRBV9
CDR3 protein: CASSYGDGGELFF
CDR3 DNA: TGTGCCAGCAGCTATGGAGACGGCGGGGAGCTGTTTTTT

clone size: .
J gene: TRBJ1-5
D gene: .
V gene: TRBV28
CDR3 protein: CASRMMAASTQHF
CDR3 DNA: TGTGCCAGTCGCATGATGGCCGCCTCGACCCAGCATTTT

clone size: .
J gene: TRBJ1-4
D gene: .
V gene: TRBV5-1
CDR3 protein: CASSQGRTSSFNEKLFF
CDR3 DNA: TGCGCCAGCAGCCAGGGACGGACCTCCTCTTTTAATGAAAAACTGTTTTTT

clone size: .
J gene: TRBJ2-2
D gene: TRBD2
V gene: TRBV5-5
CDR3 protein: CASSPMAGTITNTGELFF
CDR3 DNA: TGTGCCAGCAGCCCAATGGCGGGGACTATTACGAACACCGGGGAGCTGTTTTTT

clone size: .
J gene: TRBJ1-5
D gene: .
V gene: TRBV19
CDR3 protein: CASSHDTRNQPQHF
CDR3 DNA: TGTGCCAGTAGTCATGACACCCGCAATCAGCCCCAGCATTTT

clone size: .
J gene: TRBJ1-4
D gene: .
V gene: TRBV28
CDR3 protein: CASTLTADTTNEKLFF
CDR3 DNA: TGTGCCAGCACTCTAACCGCTGATACAACTAATGAAAAACTGTTTTTT

clone size: .
J gene: TRBJ2-7
D gene: TRBD1
V gene: TRBV2
CDR3 protein: CASRAGGREQYF
CDR3 DNA: TGTGCCAGCAGAGCAGGGGGCCGGGAGCAGTACTTC

clone size: .
J gene: TRBJ2-1
D gene: .
V gene: TRBV27
CDR3 protein: CASSLNGGREFF
CDR3 DNA: TGTGCCAGCAGTTTAAACGGGGGCCGGGAGTTCTTC

clone size: .
J gene: TRBJ2-1
D gene: TRBD2
V gene: TRBV20-1
CDR3 protein: CSASNSGRDNEQFF
CDR3 DNA: TGCAGTGCTAGTAATAGCGGGAGGGACAATGAGCAGTTCTTC

clone size: .
J gene: TRBJ1-3
D gene: .
V gene: TRBV27
CDR3 protein: CASSFSAGNTIYF
CDR3 DNA: TGTGCCAGCAGTTTTTCGGCTGGAAACACCATATATTTT

clone size: .
J gene: TRBJ2-1
D gene: TRBD2
V gene: TRBV5-1
CDR3 protein: CASSQSTSGGYNEQFF
CDR3 DNA: TGCGCCAGCAGCCAATCGACTAGCGGGGGATACAATGAGCAGTTCTTC

clone size: .
J gene: TRBJ1-1
D gene: .
V gene: TRBV2
CDR3 protein: CASRVTLEAFF
CDR3 DNA: TGTGCCAGCAGGGTAACCCTTGAAGCTTTCTTT

clone size: once
J gene: TRBJ2-1
D gene: TRBD2
V gene: TRBV6-4
CDR3 protein: CASSGGLAGVNEQFF
CDR3 DNA: TGTGCCAGCAGTGGAGGACTAGCGGGAGTAAATGAGCAGTTCTTC

clone size: .
J gene: TRBJ1-1
D gene: TRBD1
V gene: TRBV24-1
CDR3 protein: CAADRDFTEAFF
CDR3 DNA: TGTGCCGCCGACAGGGACTTCACTGAAGCTTTCTTT

clone size: .
J gene: TRBJ1-3
D gene: .
V gene: TRBV19
CDR3 protein: CASSMGYSGNTIYF
CDR3 DNA: TGTGCCAGTAGTATGGGGTACTCTGGAAACACCATATATTTT

clone size: .
J gene: TRBJ1-4
D gene: .
V gene: TRBV7-2
CDR3 protein: CASSLTGPWEKLFF
CDR3 DNA: TGTGCCAGCAGCTTAACAGGGCCATGGGAAAAACTGTTTTTT

clone size: .
J gene: TRBJ1-1
D gene: TRBD1
V gene: TRBV29-1
CDR3 protein: CSVETGGGTEAFF
CDR3 DNA: TGCAGCGTCGAGACAGGGGGAGGCACTGAAGCTTTCTTT

clone size: .
J gene: TRBJ1-1
D gene: .
V gene: TRBV7-2
CDR3 protein: CASSLGTNTEAFF
CDR3 DNA: TGTGCCAGCAGCTTAGGCACAAACACTGAAGCTTTCTTT

clone size: .
J gene: TRBJ2-1
D gene: TRBD1
V gene: TRBV5-1
CDR3 protein: CASSLDRGGAYNEQFF
CDR3 DNA: TGCGCCAGCAGCTTGGATCGAGGGGGCGCCTACAATGAGCAGTTCTTC

clone size: .
J gene: TRBJ2-1
D gene: TRBD2
V gene: TRBV7-9
CDR3 protein: CASSRLAGDYNEQFF
CDR3 DNA: TGTGCCAGCAGCCGACTAGCGGGGGACTACAATGAGCAGTTCTTC

clone size: .
J gene: TRBJ2-7
D gene: TRBD2
V gene: TRBV19
CDR3 protein: CASSKRESGEQYF
CDR3 DNA: TGTGCCAGTAGCAAGCGGGAGTCGGGAGAGCAGTACTTC

clone size: once
J gene: TRBJ1-1
D gene: .
V gene: TRBV9
CDR3 protein: CASSALPVGTEAFF
CDR3 DNA: TGTGCCAGCAGCGCCCTCCCGGTCGGCACTGAAGCTTTCTTT

clone size: .
J gene: TRBJ2-3
D gene: .
V gene: TRBV11-2
CDR3 protein: CASSLDREDTDTQYF
CDR3 DNA: TGTGCCAGCAGCTTAGATCGGGAAGACACAGATACGCAGTATTTT

clone size: .
J gene: TRBJ1-4
D gene: .
V gene: TRBV28
CDR3 protein: CASSLPTSGVEKLFF
CDR3 DNA: TGTGCCAGCAGTTTACCGACCTCAGGGGTTGAAAAACTGTTTTTT

clone size: .
J gene: TRBJ2-1
D gene: TRBD2
V gene: TRBV27
CDR3 protein: CASSTFGAGETFSFF
CDR3 DNA: TGTGCCAGCAGCACCTTCGGAGCGGGAGAAACTTTTTCCTTCTTC